The rows below give T cell receptor beta chains drawn from one sample of a study of T cell responses to AZD1222 COVID-19 vaccine. Here immunoSEQ multiplex PCR was the method, and the copy in TCRdb shows in-frame clones only, minus some. The repertoire has tens of thousands of clones, around 73% of them found once; the top ten carry under 25%. The sample here was peripheral blood, taken on day 0 of AZD1222 vaccination. The receptors were sampled from an adult in good health. The CDR3 runs from the conserved cysteine through the conserved F or W. The D gene is left open where the match is weak. Clone size is stated in some rows and not others, as once, few, many or a class when expanded.

J gene: TRBJ2-1
D gene: TRBD2
V gene: TRBV19
clone size: -
CDR3 protein: CASSIASGSVNEQFF
CDR3 DNA: TGTGCCAGTAGTATAGCTAGCGGGAGTGTAAATGAGCAGTTCTTC

J gene: TRBJ2-7
D gene: -
V gene: TRBV11-3
clone size: -
CDR3 protein: CASSLAGLGYEQYF
CDR3 DNA: TGTGCCAGCAGCTTAGCGGGGTTAGGCTACGAGCAGTACTTC

J gene: TRBJ2-1
D gene: TRBD2
V gene: TRBV7-9
clone size: -
CDR3 protein: CASSAGTILRVEQFF
CDR3 DNA: TGTGCCAGCAGCGCCGGGACTATCCTTAGGGTTGAGCAGTTCTTC

J gene: TRBJ1-5
D gene: -
V gene: TRBV2
clone size: -
CDR3 protein: CASSGGSNSNQPQHF
CDR3 DNA: TGTGCCAGCAGCGGGGGAAGCAATAGCAATCAGCCCCAGCATTTT

J gene: TRBJ2-3
D gene: -
V gene: TRBV13
clone size: -
CDR3 protein: CASSSSPGLSTDTQYF
CDR3 DNA: TGTGCCAGCAGCTCGTCACCGGGACTCAGCACAGATACGCAGTATTTT

J gene: TRBJ1-1
D gene: -
V gene: TRBV19
clone size: -
CDR3 protein: CASRHREETEAFF
CDR3 DNA: TGTGCCAGTAGACACAGGGAGGAGACTGAAGCTTTCTTT

J gene: TRBJ2-7
D gene: -
V gene: TRBV5-6
clone size: once
CDR3 protein: CASSLYRRDAYGQYF
CDR3 DNA: TGTGCCAGCAGCTTGTACCGCAGGGACGCCTACGGGCAGTACTTC

J gene: TRBJ2-1
D gene: TRBD1
V gene: TRBV11-2
clone size: -
CDR3 protein: CASSPDRPFYNEQFF
CDR3 DNA: TGTGCCAGCAGCCCGGACAGGCCTTTCTACAATGAGCAGTTCTTC

J gene: TRBJ2-3
D gene: TRBD1
V gene: TRBV2
clone size: few
CDR3 protein: CASRWDSSTDTQYF
CDR3 DNA: TGTGCCAGCAGATGGGACAGTAGCACAGATACGCAGTATTTT

J gene: TRBJ2-7
D gene: TRBD2
V gene: TRBV7-2
clone size: -
CDR3 protein: CASSLVGTSGSYEQYF
CDR3 DNA: TGTGCCAGCAGCTTAGTAGGGACTAGCGGCAGTTACGAGCAGTACTTC

J gene: TRBJ1-1
D gene: TRBD1
V gene: TRBV3-1/TRBV3-2
clone size: -
CDR3 protein: CASSQTHKGQGNTEAFF
CDR3 DNA: TGTGCCAGCAGCCAAACGCACAAGGGACAGGGAAACACTGAAGCTTTCTTT

J gene: TRBJ1-1
D gene: -
V gene: TRBV5-1
clone size: -
CDR3 protein: CASSSQPVSTEAFF
CDR3 DNA: TGCGCCAGCAGCTCTCAACCCGTTTCCACTGAAGCTTTCTTT

J gene: TRBJ1-5
D gene: TRBD1
V gene: TRBV5-4
clone size: -
CDR3 protein: CASSLAGTGVWGNQPQHF
CDR3 DNA: TGTGCCAGCAGCTTGGCCGGGACAGGGGTTTGGGGCAATCAGCCCCAGCATTTT

J gene: TRBJ1-1
D gene: -
V gene: TRBV28
clone size: -
CDR3 protein: CASSSGNTEAFF
CDR3 DNA: TGTGCCAGCAGTTCAGGGAACACTGAAGCTTTCTTT

J gene: TRBJ2-7
D gene: -
V gene: TRBV7-2
clone size: -
CDR3 protein: CASRKGRAAYEQYF
CDR3 DNA: TGTGCCAGCAGGAAAGGAAGGGCAGCCTACGAGCAGTACTTC

J gene: TRBJ2-7
D gene: TRBD1
V gene: TRBV27
clone size: -
CDR3 protein: CASSETGEGSYEQYF
CDR3 DNA: TGTGCCAGCAGTGAGACAGGGGAAGGCTCCTACGAGCAGTACTTC

J gene: TRBJ2-7
D gene: TRBD2
V gene: TRBV5-1
clone size: -
CDR3 protein: CASSLATTTSGRLYF
CDR3 DNA: TGCGCCAGCAGCTTGGCTACTACGACTAGCGGGAGGCTTTACTTC

J gene: TRBJ2-5
D gene: TRBD1
V gene: TRBV12-5
clone size: -
CDR3 protein: CASGLGGGETQYF
CDR3 DNA: TGTGCTAGTGGTTTAGGGGGCGGTGAGACCCAGTACTTC

J gene: TRBJ2-3
D gene: TRBD2
V gene: TRBV10-2
clone size: many
CDR3 protein: CASWDPASGRSDTQYF
CDR3 DNA: TGCGCCAGCTGGGACCCCGCTAGCGGGAGAAGTGATACGCAGTATTTT

J gene: TRBJ1-1
D gene: -
V gene: TRBV28
clone size: -
CDR3 protein: CASSRDTNTEAFF
CDR3 DNA: TGTGCCAGCAGTAGGGACACCAACACTGAAGCTTTCTTT

J gene: TRBJ1-4
D gene: -
V gene: TRBV19
clone size: few
CDR3 protein: CASSIERIKGHSEKLFF
CDR3 DNA: TGTGCCAGTAGTATAGAACGGATTAAAGGGCATAGTGAAAAACTGTTTTTT

J gene: TRBJ2-7
D gene: TRBD2
V gene: TRBV27
clone size: few
CDR3 protein: CATNRGGSYEQYF
CDR3 DNA: TGTGCCACCAACCGGGGGGGGTCCTACGAGCAGTACTTC

J gene: TRBJ1-3
D gene: -
V gene: TRBV9
clone size: few
CDR3 protein: CASSVVPGSGGNTIYF
CDR3 DNA: TGTGCCAGCAGCGTAGTTCCGGGATCTGGCGGAAACACCATATATTTT

J gene: TRBJ1-3
D gene: -
V gene: TRBV5-1
clone size: -
CDR3 protein: CASSLGRISGNTIYF
CDR3 DNA: TGCGCCAGCAGCTTGGGACGGATCTCTGGAAACACCATATATTTT

J gene: TRBJ1-3
D gene: -
V gene: TRBV7-8
clone size: -
CDR3 protein: CASSSWGGQDNGNTIYF
CDR3 DNA: TGTGCCAGCAGCTCCTGGGGGGGGCAGGATAATGGAAACACCATATATTTT

J gene: TRBJ2-7
D gene: TRBD2
V gene: TRBV2
clone size: -
CDR3 protein: CASRPGHWRGSSYEQYF
CDR3 DNA: TGTGCCAGCCGCCCCGGCCACTGGCGGGGGAGCTCCTACGAGCAGTACTTC

J gene: TRBJ1-1
D gene: TRBD1
V gene: TRBV30
clone size: -
CDR3 protein: CAALRDREGEAFF
CDR3 DNA: TGTGCCGCTCTCCGGGACAGGGAGGGTGAAGCTTTCTTT

J gene: TRBJ2-2
D gene: -
V gene: TRBV29-1
clone size: -
CDR3 protein: CSVELTGKAAGELFF
CDR3 DNA: TGCAGCGTTGAATTGACAGGAAAGGCAGCCGGGGAGCTGTTTTTT

J gene: TRBJ2-3
D gene: TRBD2
V gene: TRBV6-1
clone size: -
CDR3 protein: CASSEDWGLADTQYF
CDR3 DNA: TGTGCCAGCAGTGAAGACTGGGGACTAGCGGATACGCAGTATTTT

J gene: TRBJ2-7
D gene: TRBD2
V gene: TRBV29-1
clone size: -
CDR3 protein: CSVEEPSGVSYEQYF
CDR3 DNA: TGCAGCGTTGAAGAACCTAGCGGGGTCTCCTACGAGCAGTACTTC

J gene: TRBJ2-1
D gene: TRBD1
V gene: TRBV5-6
clone size: -
CDR3 protein: CASSFFWGQENDNEQFF
CDR3 DNA: TGTGCCAGCAGCTTCTTCTGGGGACAGGAAAACGACAATGAGCAGTTCTTC

J gene: TRBJ1-1
D gene: TRBD1
V gene: TRBV5-1
clone size: -
CDR3 protein: CASSLGQGRMNTEAFF
CDR3 DNA: TGCGCCAGCAGCTTGGGACAGGGTAGAATGAACACTGAAGCTTTCTTT

J gene: TRBJ2-7
D gene: TRBD1
V gene: TRBV27
clone size: -
CDR3 protein: CASSSRAGGTAASYEQYF
CDR3 DNA: TGTGCCAGCAGTTCAAGGGCAGGGGGTACTGCCGCCTCCTACGAGCAGTACTTC

J gene: TRBJ2-1
D gene: TRBD1
V gene: TRBV11-1
clone size: -
CDR3 protein: CASSLGQGSYNGQFF
CDR3 DNA: TGTGCCAGCAGCCTTGGACAGGGGTCCTACAATGGGCAGTTCTTC

J gene: TRBJ2-2
D gene: -
V gene: TRBV5-6
clone size: few
CDR3 protein: CASSFERSTGELFF
CDR3 DNA: TGTGCCAGCAGCTTCGAAAGGAGCACCGGGGAGCTGTTTTTT

J gene: TRBJ2-1
D gene: TRBD2
V gene: TRBV27
clone size: -
CDR3 protein: CASSLASGSGSYNEQFF
CDR3 DNA: TGTGCCAGCAGTTTAGCTAGCGGGTCAGGCTCCTACAATGAGCAGTTCTTC

J gene: TRBJ1-6
D gene: -
V gene: TRBV7-2
clone size: -
CDR3 protein: CASSFYRAGSPLHF
CDR3 DNA: TGTGCCAGCAGCTTTTACAGGGCAGGTTCACCCCTCCACTTT

J gene: TRBJ2-7
D gene: -
V gene: TRBV6-6
clone size: few
CDR3 protein: CASSYHGGSYEQYF
CDR3 DNA: TGTGCCAGCAGTTACCACGGCGGCAGCTACGAGCAGTACTTC

J gene: TRBJ2-3
D gene: -
V gene: TRBV30
clone size: -
CDR3 protein: CAWSVLASDTQYF
CDR3 DNA: TGTGCCTGGAGTGTACTCGCTTCAGATACGCAGTATTTT

J gene: TRBJ1-3
D gene: -
V gene: TRBV2
clone size: few
CDR3 protein: CASSPLELYSGNTIYF
CDR3 DNA: TGTGCCAGCAGTCCCCTTGAGCTCTACTCTGGAAACACCATATATTTT

J gene: TRBJ1-1
D gene: -
V gene: TRBV6-5
clone size: -
CDR3 protein: CASSYSRRDTEAFF
CDR3 DNA: TGTGCCAGCAGTTACTCAAGGCGGGACACTGAAGCTTTCTTT

J gene: TRBJ2-7
D gene: TRBD2
V gene: TRBV6-5
clone size: -
CDR3 protein: CASSTLAGAAYEQYF
CDR3 DNA: TGTGCCAGCAGTACTCTAGCGGGAGCGGCCTACGAGCAGTACTTC

J gene: TRBJ2-7
D gene: TRBD2
V gene: TRBV13
clone size: -
CDR3 protein: CASNKRGYEQYF
CDR3 DNA: TGTGCCAGTAACAAGCGGGGTTACGAGCAGTACTTC

J gene: TRBJ2-6
D gene: TRBD1
V gene: TRBV19
clone size: once
CDR3 protein: CASDRAGANVLTF
CDR3 DNA: TGTGCCAGCGACAGGGCTGGGGCCAACGTCCTGACTTTC

J gene: TRBJ1-5
D gene: -
V gene: TRBV5-8
clone size: -
CDR3 protein: CASSRLGREGQPQHF
CDR3 DNA: TGTGCCAGCAGCCGACTGGGCAGGGAAGGTCAGCCCCAGCATTTT

J gene: TRBJ2-7
D gene: -
V gene: TRBV28
clone size: -
CDR3 protein: CASNFPGLYEQYF
CDR3 DNA: TGTGCCAGCAATTTTCCGGGTCTCTACGAGCAGTACTTC

J gene: TRBJ1-2
D gene: TRBD1
V gene: TRBV7-2
clone size: -
CDR3 protein: CASSLMTGNYGYTF
CDR3 DNA: TGTGCCAGCAGCCTTATGACAGGGAACTATGGCTACACCTTC

J gene: TRBJ1-5
D gene: -
V gene: TRBV6-5
clone size: once
CDR3 protein: CASSPRFGPQHF
CDR3 DNA: TGTGCCAGCAGTCCCCGGTTTGGGCCCCAGCATTTT

J gene: TRBJ2-2
D gene: -
V gene: TRBV6-1
clone size: few
CDR3 protein: CASSERGLETGELFF
CDR3 DNA: TGTGCCAGCAGTGAAAGGGGACTTGAAACCGGGGAGCTGTTTTTT